A selection of T cell receptor beta chains follows, all from one sample in a study of cytomegalovirus exposure and HLA in healthy donors. Measured with immunoSEQ multiplex PCR; TCRdb has only the in-frame clones, and not every one. There are fewer than 150,000 clones in the sample; about four fifths occur only once, and 4.1% lies in the top ten. Material: PBMCs. Source of these receptors: a man aged 40-50 years in good health and CMV-seropositive. The CDR3 runs from the conserved cysteine through the conserved F or W. D genes are given only for firm matches. Clone size appears in some rows only: once, few, many, or a class for an expanded clone.

d_call j_call v_call clone_size cdr3_aa cdr3_nt
. TRBJ2-2 TRBV7-6 few CASTLAPSVSRTGELFF TGTGCCAGCACTTTAGCCCCTAGCGTCTCTCGCACCGGGGAGCTGTTTTTT
TRBD1 TRBJ2-7 TRBV18 . CASSPTGGAIHEQYF TGTGCCAGCTCACCTACAGGGGGCGCAATCCACGAGCAGTACTTC
. TRBJ1-6 TRBV29-1 few CSVAIAYNSPLHF TGCAGCGTTGCGATAGCTTATAATTCACCCCTCCACTTT
TRBD1 TRBJ1-1 TRBV27 . CASSTKGAMGKAFF TGTGCCAGCAGTACCAAGGGGGCGATGGGTAAGGCTTTCTTT
TRBD1 TRBJ2-7 TRBV6-1 . CASSGYPTGDSYEQYF TGTGCCAGCAGTGGCTATCCAACAGGGGATTCCTACGAGCAGTATTTC
. TRBJ1-1 TRBV7-8 . CASSLGWGRGTEAFF TGTGCCAGCAGCCTAGGTTGGGGTCGGGGCACTGAAGCTTTCTTT
. TRBJ2-3 TRBV6-5 . CASSRTHSSTDTQYF TGTGCCAGCAGTCGGACACATTCTAGCACAGATACGCAGTATTTT
. TRBJ2-1 TRBV6-1 . CASTPGWRNEQFF TGTGCCAGCACGCCGGGTTGGAGAAATGAGCAGTTCTTC
TRBD1 TRBJ2-2 TRBV28 . CASNGQGINTGELFF TGTGCCAGCAACGGACAGGGGATAAACACCGGGGAGCTGTTTTTT
TRBD2 TRBJ2-7 TRBV7-9 once CASSFEAGESYEQCF TGTGCCAGCAGCTTCGAGGCGGGAGAGTCCTACGAGCAGTGCTTC
. TRBJ2-3 TRBV19 . CASSIAGADTQYF TGTGCCAGTAGTATCGCAGGGGCAGATACGCAGTATTTT
TRBD1 TRBJ1-2 TRBV30 . CAWSSIGQGRYNNYGYTF TGTGCCTGGAGTTCAATAGGACAGGGACGGTATAATAACTATGGCTACACCTTC
. TRBJ1-1 TRBV4-3 . CASSQDVGGARTEAFF TGCGCCAGCAGCCAAGATGTGGGAGGGGCGCGGACTGAAGCTTTCTTT
. TRBJ1-1 TRBV15 . CATSRDVMAAAEAFF TGTGCCACCAGCAGAGATGTAATGGCGGCGGCTGAAGCTTTCTTT
. TRBJ1-1 TRBV19 . CASTTGVRNTEAFF TGTGCCAGTACGACGGGGGTACGGAACACTGAAGCTTTCTTT
. TRBJ1-1 TRBV4-3 . CASSQEGLLNTEAFF TGCGCCAGCAGCCAAGAAGGACTTCTGAACACTGAAGCTTTCTTT